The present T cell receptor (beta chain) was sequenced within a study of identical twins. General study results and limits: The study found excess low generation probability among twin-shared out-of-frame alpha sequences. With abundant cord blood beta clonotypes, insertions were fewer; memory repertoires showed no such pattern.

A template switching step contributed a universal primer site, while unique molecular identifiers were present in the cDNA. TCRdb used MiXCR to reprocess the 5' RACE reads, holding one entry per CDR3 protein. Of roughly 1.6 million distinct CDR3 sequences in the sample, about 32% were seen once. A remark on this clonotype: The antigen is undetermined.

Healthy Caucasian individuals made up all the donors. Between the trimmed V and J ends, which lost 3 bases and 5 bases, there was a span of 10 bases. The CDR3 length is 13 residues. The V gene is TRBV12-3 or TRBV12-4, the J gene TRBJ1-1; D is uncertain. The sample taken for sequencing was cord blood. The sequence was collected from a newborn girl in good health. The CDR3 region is CASSFGRMTEAFF. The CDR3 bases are TGTGCCAGCAGTTTCGGCAGGATGACTGAAGCTTTCTTT.